Below, 7 T cell receptor beta chains from the same sample are listed, as sequenced in a study of shared clonotypes between healthy human individuals. It was CD45RO-negative cells, positively selected for CCR7, that made up naive CD8 cells, with terminally differentiated effector memory CD45RA+ cells excluded. Some clones are missing from TCRdb's copy, which holds only in-frame ones; the method was immunoSEQ multiplex PCR. The sample records about 2.1 million clones, around 95% being singletons. Material: naive CD8+ T cells from PBMCs. The receptors shown here come from a man between 18 and 35 years old in good health. Some clones in this sample may be carry-over from other donors' samples.

V usage is TRBV7-9 and J usage is TRBJ1-2; D is unresolved. Looked up from germline, CDR1 is SEHNR and CDR2 is FQNEAQ (reference sequence). Trimming stripped 7 bases from V and 5 bases from J, with 17 bases between. The CDR3 runs 14 residues. CDR3 sequence reads: CASTLGGRGYGYTF. In nucleotides, the CDR3 is TGTGCCAGCACCCTGGGTGGCAGAGGTTATGGCTACACCTTC.

The V and J genes are TRBV10-3 and TRBJ2-1; tentatively, D is TRBD1 (6 bases). CDR3 size: 15 residues. V lost 6 bases and J lost 0, with 12 bases in between. Looked up from germline, CDR1 is ENHRY and CDR2 is SYGVKD. CDR3 nucleotide sequence: TGTGCCATCAGCGATACAGGGAGCTCCTACAATGAGCAGTTCTTC. Encoded protein: CAISDTGSSYNEQFF.

The rearrangement joins TRBV27 to TRBJ2-7; no firm D call. The V gene lost 4 bases and the J gene lost 5 bases, with 18 bases spanning the gap. This CDR3 contains 15 residues. Germline values: CDR1 MNHEY, CDR2 SMNVEV (reference sequence). CDR3 DNA sequence: TGTGCCAGCAGTTCGCCCCTCTTTGCGCGCGACGAGCAGTACTTC. Translating gives CASSSPLFARDEQYF.

The rearrangement links TRBV29-1 to TRBJ2-1, with TRBD1 matching 7 bases. Germline V lookup: CDR1 SQVTM, CDR2 ANQGSEA. The ends lost 2 bases at V and 2 bases at J; junction bases unmatched: 6. CDR3 length equals 15 residues. CDR3 sequence: CSVEKAGGTYNEQFF. CDR3 nucleotide sequence: TGCAGCGTTGAAAAGGCAGGGGGAACCTACAATGAGCAGTTCTTC.

This chain uses TRBV7-9 with TRBJ2-1; D perhaps matches TRBD2 (5 bases). The CDR3 has 15 amino acids. V lost 5 bases, J lost 4 bases, and 15 bases lay in between. Germline CDR1 SEHNR, CDR2 FQNEAQ (reference sequence). This CDR3 reads CASSPDRGGYNEQFF. For the CDR3, the DNA is TGTGCCAGCAGCCCCGACCGGGGTGGTTACAATGAGCAGTTCTTC.

This rearrangement joins TRBV10-3 to TRBJ2-1, with D possibly called TRBD1 or TRBD2 (5 bases each). Germline V gives CDR1 ENHRY, CDR2 SYGVKD. This CDR3 is 16 amino acids long. V was shortened by 0 bases and J by 10 bases, with 19 bases between the two germline ends. The CDR3 DNA follows: TGTGCCATCAGTGAGTCGCGAGCCCGAGGGACGGGCGAGCAGTTCTTC. It translates to CAISESRARGTGEQFF.

The V gene is TRBV7-9, the J gene TRBJ2-7; tentatively, D is TRBD2 (5 bases). CDR1 is SEHNR, CDR2 FQNEAQ, per germline (reference sequence). The ends were cut back, 6 bases at V and 2 bases at J, with 11 bases in the middle. There are 13 residues in the CDR3. CDR3 loop: CASRPGVPYEQYF. The CDR3, as DNA: TGTGCCAGCAGACCCGGGGTCCCCTACGAGCAGTACTTC.